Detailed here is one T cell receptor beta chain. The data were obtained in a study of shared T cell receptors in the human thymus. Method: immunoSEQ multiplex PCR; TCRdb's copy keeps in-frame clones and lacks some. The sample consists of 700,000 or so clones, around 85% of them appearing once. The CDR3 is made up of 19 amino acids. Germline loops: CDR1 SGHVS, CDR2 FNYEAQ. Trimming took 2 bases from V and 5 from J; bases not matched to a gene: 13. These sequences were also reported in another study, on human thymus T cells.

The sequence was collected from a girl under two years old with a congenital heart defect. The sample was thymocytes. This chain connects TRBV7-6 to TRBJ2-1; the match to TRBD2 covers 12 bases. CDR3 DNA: TGTGCCAGCAGCTTAATTTTCCGACTAGCGGGGGCCACCAACAATGAGCAGTTCTTC. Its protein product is CASSLIFRLAGATNNEQFF.